A single sample gave rise to the 3 T cell receptor beta chains below, sequenced in a study of Ad26.COV2.S vaccination and SARS-CoV-2 variants. Here immunoSEQ multiplex PCR was the method, and the copy in TCRdb shows in-frame clones only, minus some. In the table there are about 180,000 clones, about 83% of which are singletons. The source was peripheral blood, collected after recovery from COVID-19. The receptors here all came from a human donor who had recovered from COVID-19.

This clone occurred once. The rearrangement uses TRBV11-1 and TRBJ1-1, with D uncertain. The V end lost 6 bases, the J end lost 5 bases, and 10 bases lay between the germline ends. Germline loops: CDR1 SGHAT, CDR2 FQDESV (reference sequence). This CDR3 has 12 residues. The CDR3 coding sequence is TGTGCCAGCAGTTTTAATCCTACTGAAGCTTTCTTT. This codes for CASSFNPTEAFF. The whole variable domain, remainder taken from reference TRBV11-1 and TRBJ1-1, is EAEVAQSPRYKITEKSQAVAFWCDPISGHATLYWYRQILGQGPELLVQFQDESVVDDSQLPKDRFSAERLKGVDSTLKIQPAELGDSAMYLCASSFNPTEAFFGQGTRLTVV.

The V and J genes are TRBV15 and TRBJ2-7; 10 nucleotides agree with TRBD1. This CDR3 has 15 residues. Germline CDR1 is LNHNV and CDR2 is YYDKDF (reference sequence). J gave up 2 bases and V 0 bases, and 1 base lay outside the gene matches. CDR3 nucleotide sequence: TGTGCCACCAGCAGAGAGGGGACAGGGGCCTACGAGCAGTACTTC. Amino acid sequence: CATSREGTGAYEQYF. Filled out from reference TRBV15 and TRBJ2-7, the complete variable domain reads DAMVIQNPRYQVTQFGKPVTLSCSQTLNHNVMYWYQQKSSQAPKLLFHYYDKDFNNEADTPDNFQSRRPNTSFCFLDIRSPGLGDTAMYLCATSREGTGAYEQYFGPGTRLTVT.

The chain has TRBV3-1 (or the pseudogene TRBV3-2) and TRBJ2-3; the match to TRBD1 covers 8 bases. CDR1 LGHDT and CDR2 YNNKEL come from the germline V gene (reference sequence). This CDR3 has 13 residues. V was pared by 8 bases and J by 1 base, with 2 bases of the junction left unmatched. The DNA of the CDR3 is TGTGCCAGCGGGGGACAGGGCACAGATACGCAGTATTTT. Residues: CASGGQGTDTQYF.